This entry concerns a single T cell receptor beta chain. The data belong to a study of response to subunit inactivated influenza vaccine. The V gene lost 0 bases and the J gene lost 3 bases, with 5 bases spanning the gap. This CDR3 is 14 amino acids long. Looked up from germline, CDR1 is ENHRY and CDR2 is SYGVKD. TCRdb passed the RT-PCR reads through MiXCR, listing each CDR3 protein once. The sample consists of roughly 710,000 distinct CDR3 sequences, approximately 15% of them appearing once. The sequence was obtained from a man aged 50-59 years who received an inactivated influenza vaccine. The J gene is TRBJ2-2, the V gene TRBV10-3, with D unclear. Sequencing used PBMCs from blood, obtained approximately 15 days before vaccination. This chain's CDR3 is CAISESSHTGELFF. The DNA for the CDR3 is TGTGCCATCAGTGAGTCGTCTCACACCGGGGAGCTGTTTTTT.